This TCR beta chain appears in the sequencing data of a study of blood T cell repertoires in COVID-19. Study summary: The United States, Italy and Spain supplied acute and convalescent COVID-19 samples. From T cells, B-cell-depleted T cells, or PBMCs came the material, which was cDNA or gDNA.

Clones were read by immunoSEQ multiplex PCR, and TCRdb kept only the in-frame ones, dropping some. Counted here are approximately 100,000 clones, over 65% occurring once; the ten biggest clones make up 5% to 7.5%. This clone occurred once. Enrolled during active infection, Seattle patients were then followed longitudinally. Sequenced sample: peripheral blood. The sequence derives from a man at least 80 years old with COVID-19, enrolled during active disease.

The CDR3 loop reads CASSSSKGQGPYGYTF. In nucleotides, the CDR3 is TGTGCCAGCAGTTCCTCCAAGGGACAGGGGCCCTATGGCTACACCTTC. The chain combines TRBV28 with TRBJ1-2, with 10 positions matching TRBD1. Per the germline V gene, CDR1 is MDHEN and CDR2 is SYDVKM. V trimming: 4 bases; J trimming: 4 bases; junction bases outside the gene matches: 9. The CDR3 runs 16 residues.